This T cell receptor beta chain was profiled in a study of radiation and T cells in renal cell carcinoma. This table comes from immunoSEQ multiplex PCR, and its TCRdb copy is limited to in-frame clones, with some not included. The sample holds some 150,000 clones, 70% to 90% seen once. With 4 bases removed from V and 5 bases from J, the gap between germline ends came to 8 bases. CDR3 length: 13 residues. Germline V gene lookup returns CDR1 SGHDN and CDR2 FVKESK. Time point: baseline pretreatment blood. Treatment reported: 15 Gy SBRT to primary tumor, nephrectomy 4 weeks later. The clonotype comes from a woman in her forties or fifties with renal cell carcinoma. The chain couples TRBV14 to TRBJ2-2; unclear D gene. The sample consisted of blood, taken from a patient whose treatment included radiotherapy and nephrectomy. The CDR3 loop is CASSRGNTGELFF. CDR3 sequence (DNA): TGTGCCAGCAGCCGCGGCAATACCGGGGAGCTGTTTTTT.